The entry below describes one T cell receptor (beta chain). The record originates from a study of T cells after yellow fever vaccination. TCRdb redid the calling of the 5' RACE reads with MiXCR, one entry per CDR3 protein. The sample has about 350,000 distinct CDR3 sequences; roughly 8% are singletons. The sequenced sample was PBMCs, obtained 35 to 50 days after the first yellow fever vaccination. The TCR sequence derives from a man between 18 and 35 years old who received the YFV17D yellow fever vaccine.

CDR3 coding DNA: TGTGCCAGCAGCGTAGCAGGCGCTGGAGAGACCCAGTACTTC. It encodes CASSVAGAGETQYF. This rearrangement joins TRBV9 to TRBJ2-5; D unresolved. Germline V gives CDR1 SGDLS, CDR2 YYNGEE. V lost 0 bases and J lost 4, with 10 bases in between. The length of the CDR3 is 14 residues.